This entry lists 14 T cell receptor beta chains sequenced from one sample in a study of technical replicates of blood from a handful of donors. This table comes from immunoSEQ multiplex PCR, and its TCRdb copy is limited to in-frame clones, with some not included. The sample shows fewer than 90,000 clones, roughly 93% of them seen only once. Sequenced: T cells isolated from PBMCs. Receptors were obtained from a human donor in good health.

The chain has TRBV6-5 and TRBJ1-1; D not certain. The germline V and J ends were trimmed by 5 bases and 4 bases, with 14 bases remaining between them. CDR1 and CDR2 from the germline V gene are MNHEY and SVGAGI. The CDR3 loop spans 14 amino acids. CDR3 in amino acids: CASSPRGSSTEAFF. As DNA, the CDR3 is TGTGCCAGCAGTCCCAGAGGGTCATCCACTGAAGCTTTCTTT.

CDR3 loop: CASSRGTAKNIQYF. The CDR3, as DNA: TGTGCCAGCAGTCGCGGGACGGCCAAAAACATTCAGTACTTC. V gene TRBV6-5 combines with J gene TRBJ2-4, with D tentatively TRBD2 (6 bases). Trimming stripped 5 bases from V and 1 base from J, with 9 bases between. The CDR3 loop spans 14 amino acids. Germline loops: CDR1 MNHEY, CDR2 SVGAGI.

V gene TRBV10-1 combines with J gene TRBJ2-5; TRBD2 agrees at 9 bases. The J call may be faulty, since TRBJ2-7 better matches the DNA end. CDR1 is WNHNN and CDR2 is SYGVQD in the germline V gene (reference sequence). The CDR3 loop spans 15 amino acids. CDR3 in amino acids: CASSEWPSGNYEQYF. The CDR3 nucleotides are TGCGCCAGCAGTGAATGGCCTAGCGGGAATTACGAGCAGTACTTC.

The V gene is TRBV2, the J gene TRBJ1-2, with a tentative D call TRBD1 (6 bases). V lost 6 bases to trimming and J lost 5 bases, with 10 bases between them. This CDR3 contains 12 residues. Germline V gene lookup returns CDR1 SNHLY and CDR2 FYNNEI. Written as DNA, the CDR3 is TGTGCCAGCAGGAGGGACATTTATGGCTACACCTTC. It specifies CASRRDIYGYTF.

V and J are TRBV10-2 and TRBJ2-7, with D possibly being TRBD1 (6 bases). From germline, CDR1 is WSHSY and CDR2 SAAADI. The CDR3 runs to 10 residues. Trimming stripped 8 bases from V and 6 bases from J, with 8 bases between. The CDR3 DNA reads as TGCGCCAGCGGACAGATCGAGCAGTACTTC. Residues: CASGQIEQYF.

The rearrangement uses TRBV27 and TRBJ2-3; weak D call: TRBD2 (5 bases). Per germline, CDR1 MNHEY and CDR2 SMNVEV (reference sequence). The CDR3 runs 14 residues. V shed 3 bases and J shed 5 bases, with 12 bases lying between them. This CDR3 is CASSFRQAGDTQYF. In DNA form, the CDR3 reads TGTGCCAGCAGTTTTCGGCAGGCGGGAGATACGCAGTATTTT.

CDR3 DNA: TGTGCCAGCAGTGACGGTAGACTAAACACCGGGGAGCTGTTTTTT. Protein product: CASSDGRLNTGELFF. The genes are TRBV2 and TRBJ2-2, with D tentatively TRBD2 (5 bases). This CDR3 is built from 15 residues. The ends were cut back, 3 bases at V and 2 bases at J, with 10 bases in the middle. The germline V gene has CDR1 SNHLY and CDR2 FYNNEI.

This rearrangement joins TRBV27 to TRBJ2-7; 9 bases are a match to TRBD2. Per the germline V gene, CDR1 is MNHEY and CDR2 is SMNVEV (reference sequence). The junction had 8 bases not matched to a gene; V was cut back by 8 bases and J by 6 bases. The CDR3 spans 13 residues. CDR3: CASGGTSPAEQYF. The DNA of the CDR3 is TGTGCCAGCGGCGGGACTAGCCCAGCCGAGCAGTACTTC.

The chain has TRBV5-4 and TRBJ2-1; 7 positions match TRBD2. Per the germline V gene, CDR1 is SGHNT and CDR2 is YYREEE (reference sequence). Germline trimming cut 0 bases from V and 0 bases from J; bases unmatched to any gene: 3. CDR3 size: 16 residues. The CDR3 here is CASSLVGTTSYNEQFF. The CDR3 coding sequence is TGTGCCAGCAGCTTGGTGGGGACTACCTCCTACAATGAGCAGTTCTTC.

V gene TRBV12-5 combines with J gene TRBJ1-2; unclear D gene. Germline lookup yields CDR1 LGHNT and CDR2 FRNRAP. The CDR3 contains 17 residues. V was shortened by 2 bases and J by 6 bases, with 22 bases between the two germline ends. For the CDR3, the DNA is TGTGCTAGTGGTTTGCCCCCACAAACTAATCGCTATGATGGCTACACCTTC. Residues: CASGLPPQTNRYDGYTF.

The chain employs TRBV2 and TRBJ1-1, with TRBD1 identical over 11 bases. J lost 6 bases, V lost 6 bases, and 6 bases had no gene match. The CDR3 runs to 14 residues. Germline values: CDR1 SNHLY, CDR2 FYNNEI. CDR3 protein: CASSPGQGGAEAFF. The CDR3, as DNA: TGTGCCAGCAGCCCGGGACAGGGGGGCGCTGAAGCTTTCTTT.

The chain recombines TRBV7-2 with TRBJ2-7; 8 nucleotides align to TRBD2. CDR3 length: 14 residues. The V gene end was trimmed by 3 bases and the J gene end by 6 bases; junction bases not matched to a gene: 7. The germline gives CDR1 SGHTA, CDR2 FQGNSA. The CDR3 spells CASSFAGTRSEQYF. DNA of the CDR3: TGTGCCAGCAGCTTCGCCGGGACTAGATCCGAGCAGTACTTC.

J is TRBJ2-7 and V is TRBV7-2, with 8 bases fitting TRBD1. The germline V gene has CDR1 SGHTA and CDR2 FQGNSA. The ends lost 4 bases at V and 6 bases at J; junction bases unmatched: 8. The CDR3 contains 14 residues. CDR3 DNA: TGTGCCAGCAGCTGGGGACAGGTAGTGGGCGAGCAGTACTTC. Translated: CASSWGQVVGEQYF.

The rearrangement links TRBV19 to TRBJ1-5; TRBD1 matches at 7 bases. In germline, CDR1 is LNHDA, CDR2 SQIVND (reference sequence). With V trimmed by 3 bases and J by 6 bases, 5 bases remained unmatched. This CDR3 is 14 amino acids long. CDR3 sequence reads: CASSMDRGLQPQHF. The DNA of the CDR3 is TGTGCCAGTAGTATGGATAGGGGGCTTCAGCCCCAGCATTTT.